These 27 T cell receptor beta chains were all obtained from the same sample, sequenced in a study of radiotherapy plus CTLA-4 blockade in lung cancer. Sequencing was performed with immunoSEQ multiplex PCR; in TCRdb, only in-frame clones are kept and a portion is missing. The sample gives more than 90,000 clones, over 65% of which show up once; around 3% is in the top ten. Material: peripheral blood, obtained from a patient treated with radiotherapy plus ipilimumab. The receptors shown here come from a human donor with non-small cell lung cancer that progressed on radiotherapy plus ipilimumab. Some clones in this sample may be carry-over from other donors' samples.

The CDR3 region is CASSAGQLEQFF. DNA of the CDR3: TGTGCCAGCAGTGCAGGACAGCTCGAGCAGTTCTTC. J is TRBJ2-1 and V is TRBV6-5, with D possibly matching TRBD1 (6 bases). V was shortened by 5 bases and J by 10 bases, with 12 bases between the two germline ends. There are 12 residues in the CDR3. The V gene's germline CDR1 is MNHEY and CDR2 SVGAGI.

The J gene is TRBJ2-3, the V gene TRBV29-1, with TRBD1 as a possible D gene (7 bases). The CDR3 loop spans 16 amino acids. Trimming cost V 6 bases and J 6 bases, with 25 bases left between them. Germline values: CDR1 SQVTM, CDR2 ANQGSEA. The CDR3, as DNA: TGCAGCGTCGTCACCCCGGCGGGGACAGCCACGGATACGCAGTATTTT. It translates to CSVVTPAGTATDTQYF.

This clone came up a few times. The chain links TRBV15 to TRBJ1-2; D remains ambiguous. The CDR3 has 14 residues. V lost 5 bases and J 1 base, leaving 11 bases between the germline ends. The germline gives CDR1 LNHNV, CDR2 YYDKDF (reference sequence). The CDR3 DNA is TGTGCCACCAGCGGGTTAAACGTTAACTATGGCTACACCTTC. Translated, it gives CATSGLNVNYGYTF.

This chain uses TRBV9 with TRBJ2-1; D uncertain. From germline, CDR1 is SGDLS and CDR2 YYNGEE. Between the trimmed V and J ends, which lost 3 bases and 4 bases, there was a span of 8 bases. The CDR3 has 13 amino acids. For the CDR3, the DNA is TGTGCCAGCAGCGCTCAACAATACAATGAGCAGTTCTTC. Residues: CASSAQQYNEQFF.

This clone came up a few times. The V gene is TRBV6-5, the J gene TRBJ1-3; a possible D gene is TRBD1 (6 bases). CDR1 is MNHEY, CDR2 SVGAGI, per germline. Trimming took 8 bases from V and 2 from J, leaving 7 bases between them. The CDR3 covers 12 residues. CDR3 residues: CASRDTGNTIYF. CDR3 sequence (DNA): TGTGCCAGCCGGGACACTGGAAACACCATATATTTT.

This rearrangement joins TRBV2 to TRBJ2-2; possible D gene TRBD1, 5 bases. Germline loops: CDR1 SNHLY, CDR2 FYNNEI. This CDR3 is built from 17 residues. Trimming took off 4 bases at V and 1 base at J, with 16 bases between the two ends. The CDR3 region is CASSVGLKRGNTGELFF. CDR3 bases: TGTGCCAGCAGTGTGGGGTTGAAAAGGGGGAACACCGGGGAGCTGTTTTTT.

V and J are TRBV6-5 and TRBJ2-7, with D tentatively TRBD1 (6 bases). With 10 bases removed from V and 6 bases from J, the gap between germline ends came to 25 bases. CDR1 is MNHEY and CDR2 is SVGAGI in the germline V gene. The CDR3 is 15 residues long. The CDR3: CATGRAGAWISEQYF. The CDR3 nucleotides read TGTGCCACCGGACGGGCAGGGGCTTGGATCTCCGAGCAGTACTTC.

V and J are TRBV10-1 and TRBJ2-4; weak D call: TRBD1 (6 bases). This CDR3 has 19 amino acids. The V gene lost 2 bases and the J gene lost 3 bases, with 23 bases spanning the gap. Germline V gives CDR1 WNHNN, CDR2 SYGVQD (reference sequence). The chain's CDR3 is CASSEARDKGVLGKNIQYF. The CDR3 region has the DNA TGCGCCAGCAGTGAGGCTCGGGACAAAGGGGTTCTTGGCAAAAACATTCAGTACTTC.

This sequence joins TRBV5-1 and TRBJ1-5; D call uncertain. There are 13 residues in the CDR3. Trimming stripped 0 bases from V and 5 bases from J, with 6 bases between. Germline assignment: CDR1 SGHRS and CDR2 YFSETQ. The CDR3 bases are TGCGCCAGCAGCTTGGGTCCCGATCAGCCCCAGCATTTT. This codes for CASSLGPDQPQHF.

The CDR3 is CASSPSRTRTVPYGYTF. The CDR3 DNA sequence: TGTGCCAGTAGTCCATCTCGGACCCGGACAGTGCCTTATGGCTACACCTTC. This sequence joins TRBV19 and TRBJ1-2, with D tentatively TRBD1 (6 bases). V shed 5 bases and J shed 5 bases, with 24 bases lying between them. CDR1 LNHDA and CDR2 SQIVND come from the germline V gene (reference sequence). CDR3 size: 17 residues.

The gene calls are TRBV19 and TRBJ1-1, with 9 positions matching TRBD1. CDR3 length equals 17 residues. Trimming removed 8 bases from V and 0 bases from J; junction bases left unmatched: 13. Germline V gene data show CDR1 as LNHDA and CDR2 as SQIVND (reference sequence). CDR3 nucleotide sequence: TGTGCCAGTTCTCCCAACAGGGGGCGAAGGATGAACACTGAAGCTTTCTTT. Residues: CASSPNRGRRMNTEAFF. The entire variable domain, with the rest obtained from reference TRBV19 and TRBJ1-1, is as follows: DGGITQSPKYLFRKEGQNVTLSCEQNLNHDAMYWYRQDPGQGLRLIYYSQIVNDFQKGDIAEGYSVSREKKESFPLTVTSAQKNPTAFYLCASSPNRGRRMNTEAFFGQGTRLTVV.

The chain is built from TRBV6-6 and TRBJ2-7; 7 bases agree with TRBD1. Germline assignment: CDR1 MNHNY and CDR2 SVGAGI (reference sequence). The V segment lost 0 bases and the J segment 1 base; nucleotides outside the gene matches: 6. This CDR3 has 16 amino acids. The CDR3 here is CASSYSEGQMSYEQYF. As DNA, the CDR3 is TGTGCCAGCAGTTACTCTGAGGGACAGATGTCCTACGAGCAGTACTTC.

The chain joins TRBV7-2 to TRBJ2-3, with unresolved D. The CDR3 totals 15 residues. Deletions cut 5 bases from V and 0 bases from J, with 12 bases between. CDR1 and CDR2 (germline): SGHTA, FQGNSA. The CDR3 sequence: CASSLLLYSTDTQYF. The CDR3 DNA follows: TGTGCCAGCAGCCTCCTCCTATATAGCACAGATACGCAGTATTTT.

The chain joins TRBV2 to TRBJ2-1; D possibly corresponds to TRBD2 (6 bases). Trimming stripped 0 bases from V and 8 bases from J, with 14 bases between. Germline V CDR1 and CDR2: SNHLY, FYNNEI. The CDR3 has 15 amino acids. The CDR3 bases are TGTGCCAGCAGTGAAGCGCTTCGGAGGGGTCATGAGCAGTTCTTC. It is translated as CASSEALRRGHEQFF. Based on the CDR3 plus reference TRBV2 and TRBJ2-1, the full variable domain is EPEVTQTPSHQVTQMGQEVILRCVPISNHLYFYWYRQILGQKVEFLVSFYNNEISEKSEIFDDQFSVERPDGSNFTLKIRSTKLEDSAMYFCASSEALRRGHEQFFGPGTRLTVL.

This chain joins TRBV6-1 and TRBJ1-5; D is possibly TRBD1 (5 bases). CDR1 and CDR2 (germline): MNHNS, SASEGT. Trimming shortened V by 2 bases and J by 4 bases, and 6 bases separated the two germline ends. CDR3 size: 13 residues. The chain's CDR3 is CASSETGNQPQHF. The CDR3 DNA reads TGTGCCAGCAGTGAAACAGGAAATCAGCCCCAGCATTTT.

The chain links TRBV5-6 to TRBJ1-2, with a tentative D call TRBD1 (6 bases). V was trimmed by 9 bases and J by 3 bases, leaving 12 bases between them. Germline CDR1 and CDR2: SGHDT and YYEEEE. CDR3 length equals 12 residues. The DNA of the CDR3 is TGTGCCACCACCGGACAGTACTATGGCTACACCTTC. It yields the protein CATTGQYYGYTF. The whole variable domain, remainder taken from reference TRBV5-6 and TRBJ1-2, is DAGVTQSPTHLIKTRGQQVTLRCSPKSGHDTVSWYQQALGQGPQFIFQYYEEEERQRGNFPDRFSGHQFPNYSSELNVNALLLGDSALYLCATTGQYYGYTFGSGTRLTVV.

The chain couples TRBV4-2 to TRBJ2-3; TRBD2 aligns across 8 bases. Germline V gene sequence: CDR1 LGHNA, CDR2 YNFKEQ. CDR3 length: 15 residues. The junction had 7 bases not matched to a gene; V was cut back by 7 bases and J by 1 base. The CDR3 loop reads CASTMISGGTDTQYF. The CDR3 bases are TGTGCCAGCACCATGATTAGCGGGGGCACAGATACGCAGTATTTT.

A few counts support this clone. The chain recombines TRBV5-1 with TRBJ2-7; D uncertain. The germline V gene encodes CDR1 SGHRS and CDR2 YFSETQ. The V end lost 2 bases, the J end lost 6 bases, and 12 bases lay between the germline ends. This CDR3 region has 13 residues. As DNA, the CDR3 is TGCGCCAGCAGCTTAATCAGCAACTCCGAGCAGTACTTC. Translation gives CASSLISNSEQYF. Drawing the rest from reference TRBV5-1 and TRBJ2-7, the complete variable domain is KAGVTQTPRYLIKTRGQQVTLSCSPISGHRSVSWYQQTPGQGLQFLFEYFSETQRNKGNFPGRFSGRQFSNSRSEMNVSTLELGDSALYLCASSLISNSEQYFGPGTRLTVT.

The genes are TRBV9 and TRBJ1-3; D unclear. Germline CDR1 and CDR2: SGDLS and YYNGEE. Trimming stripped 5 bases from V and 0 bases from J, with 12 bases between. The length of the CDR3 is 15 residues. The chain's CDR3 is CASSPGRSSGNTIYF. In DNA form, the CDR3 reads TGTGCCAGCAGTCCCGGCAGGAGCTCTGGAAACACCATATATTTT.

The J gene is TRBJ2-1, the V gene TRBV7-2, with 7 bases lining up with TRBD1. There are 14 residues in the CDR3. Germline CDR1 is SGHTA and CDR2 is FQGNSA. The V segment lost 1 base and the J segment 7 bases; nucleotides outside the gene matches: 4. CDR3 nucleotide sequence: TGTGCCAGCAGCTTAGTTGCAGGGGGAAATGAGCAGTTCTTC. This sequence encodes CASSLVAGGNEQFF.

This clone was seen a handful of times. CDR3 nucleotides: TGTGCCAGCAGTCGTTACAGGGGATCTGGAAACACCATATATTTT. This sequence encodes CASSRYRGSGNTIYF. The chain couples TRBV7-9 to TRBJ1-3; 7 nucleotides agree with TRBD1. Per the germline V gene, CDR1 is SEHNR and CDR2 is FQNEAQ (reference sequence). Trimming cost V 6 bases and J 1 base; bases outside gene matches: 6. The CDR3 loop spans 15 amino acids. Full variable domain (outside the CDR3, taken from reference TRBV7-9 and TRBJ1-3): DTGVSQNPRHKITKRGQNVTFRCDPISEHNRLYWYRQTLGQGPEFLTYFQNEAQLEKSRLLSDRFSAERPKGSFSTLEIQRTEQGDSAMYLCASSRYRGSGNTIYFGEGSWLTVV.

This rearrangement joins TRBV10-1 to TRBJ2-6; 7 nucleotides match TRBD1. The CDR3 has 20 residues. Looked up from germline, CDR1 is WNHNN and CDR2 is SYGVQD (reference sequence). After removal of 6 bases from V and 2 bases from J, the junction contained 19 bases not matched to a gene. The CDR3 loop is CASRSLGGQLVPTGANVLTF. The DNA for the CDR3 is TGCGCCAGCAGATCACTAGGGGGCCAGCTAGTTCCGACTGGGGCCAACGTCCTGACTTTC.

This chain connects TRBV4-3 to TRBJ1-1; TRBD1 matches at 8 bases. The V gene's germline CDR1 is LGHNA and CDR2 YSLEER. The CDR3 extends over 15 amino acids. The V gene end was trimmed by 4 bases and the J gene end by 3 bases; junction bases not matched to a gene: 7. The CDR3 region is CASSRDRGGDTEAFF. The CDR3 bases are TGCGCCAGCAGCCGAGACAGGGGTGGGGACACTGAAGCTTTCTTT.

The chain employs TRBV4-3 and TRBJ2-7, with D uncertain. Trimming removed 2 bases from V and 4 bases from J, with 15 bases in between. Per germline, CDR1 LGHNA and CDR2 YSLEER. The CDR3 sequence is 15 residues long. As DNA, the CDR3 is TGCGCCAGCAGCCAACAAGGACGGAAATGGTACGAGCAGTACTTC. It specifies CASSQQGRKWYEQYF.

The chain recombines TRBV5-5 with TRBJ1-2; unclear D gene. V was cut by 0 bases and J by 5 bases, with 14 bases left in between. Per germline, CDR1 SGHKS and CDR2 YYEKEE (reference sequence). The length of the CDR3 is 15 residues. The CDR3 nucleotides read TGTGCCAGCAGCTTGGGGATCCAGTTACGGTATGGCTACACCTTC. Translating it yields CASSLGIQLRYGYTF.

The chain carries TRBV5-4 and TRBJ1-2; D uncertain. Germline V gene sequence: CDR1 SGHNT, CDR2 YYREEE (reference sequence). The germline V and J ends were trimmed by 0 bases and 8 bases, with 8 bases remaining between them. The CDR3 contains 12 residues. The DNA for the CDR3 is TGTGCCAGCAGCTTGGACTACTGGGGCTACACCTTC. Protein sequence: CASSLDYWGYTF.

The gene calls are TRBV5-4 and TRBJ1-3; D uncertain. Germline CDR1 reads SGHNT; CDR2 reads YYREEE (reference sequence). This CDR3 contains 15 residues. Trimming took 0 bases from V and 0 from J, leaving 7 bases between them. This CDR3 is CASSLDSNSGNTIYF. CDR3 in DNA: TGTGCCAGCAGCTTGGACTCCAACTCTGGAAACACCATATATTTT.